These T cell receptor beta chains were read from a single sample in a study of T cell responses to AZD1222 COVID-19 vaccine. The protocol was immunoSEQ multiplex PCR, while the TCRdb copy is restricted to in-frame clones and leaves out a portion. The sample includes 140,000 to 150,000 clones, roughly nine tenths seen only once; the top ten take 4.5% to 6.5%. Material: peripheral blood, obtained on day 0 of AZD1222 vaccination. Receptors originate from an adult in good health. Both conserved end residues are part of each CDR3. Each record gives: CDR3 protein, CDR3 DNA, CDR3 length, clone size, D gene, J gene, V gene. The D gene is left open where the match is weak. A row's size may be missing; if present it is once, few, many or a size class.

CASSLALGQGFGQFF | TGTGCCAGCAGCTTAGCCCTCGGACAGGGATTTGGTCAGTTCTTC | 15 | - | TRBD1 | TRBJ2-1 | TRBV7-8
CASSRGFYGYTF | TGTGCCAGTAGTAGAGGGTTCTATGGCTACACCTTC | 12 | - | - | TRBJ1-2 | TRBV19
CASSELADSYNEQFF | TGTGCCAGCAGCGAACTAGCGGATTCTTACAATGAGCAGTTCTTC | 15 | - | TRBD2 | TRBJ2-1 | TRBV7-2
CASSQNLAGAYEQYF | TGCGCCAGCAGCCAAAACCTAGCGGGAGCCTACGAGCAGTACTTC | 15 | - | TRBD2 | TRBJ2-7 | TRBV4-1
CASSLWAQGATEAFF | TGTGCCAGCAGTTTATGGGCACAGGGGGCCACTGAAGCTTTCTTT | 15 | - | TRBD1 | TRBJ1-1 | TRBV28
CASRRNQGVAYEQYF | TGTGCCAGCAGAAGAAATCAGGGGGTCGCTTACGAGCAGTACTTC | 15 | - | TRBD1 | TRBJ2-7 | TRBV13
CASSQDTSGYNEQYF | TGCGCCAGCAGCCAAGACACTAGCGGGTATAACGAGCAGTACTTC | 15 | - | TRBD2 | TRBJ2-7 | TRBV4-3
CASSTGRLWDEQYF | TGTGCCAGTAGTACGGGACGGTTATGGGACGAGCAGTACTTC | 14 | - | - | TRBJ2-7 | TRBV19
CASSPGGYGYTF | TGTGCCAGCAGCCCCGGGGGGTATGGCTACACCTTC | 12 | - | - | TRBJ1-2 | TRBV2
CATSPGTPYGYTF | TGTGCCACCTCTCCCGGGACTCCTTATGGCTACACCTTC | 13 | few | - | TRBJ1-2 | TRBV28
CAISAGIRNYGYTF | TGTGCCATCAGTGCAGGGATCCGTAACTATGGCTACACCTTC | 14 | - | - | TRBJ1-2 | TRBV10-3
CASSPPGWEGYTF | TGTGCCAGCAGTCCCCCGGGATGGGAAGGCTACACCTTC | 13 | - | - | TRBJ1-2 | TRBV28
CASSRGDPEYGYTF | TGTGCCAGCAGCCGGGGGGACCCCGAATATGGCTACACCTTC | 14 | - | - | TRBJ1-2 | TRBV3-1/TRBV3-2
CASSLFSLVLPFYNEQFF | TGTGCCAGCAGCTTGTTCTCCCTAGTCTTACCCTTCTACAATGAGCAGTTCTTC | 18 | - | - | TRBJ2-1 | TRBV5-5
CAISPTGVGNQPQHF | TGTGCCATCAGTCCGACAGGGGTGGGCAATCAGCCCCAGCATTTT | 15 | - | TRBD1 | TRBJ1-5 | TRBV10-3
CASSRDRDRVNIQYF | TGTGCCAGCAGCCGGGACCGGGACAGGGTGAACATTCAGTACTTC | 15 | few | TRBD1 | TRBJ2-4 | TRBV7-8
CASSFGGELFF | TGTGCCAGCAGCTTTGGCGGGGAGCTGTTTTTT | 11 | - | - | TRBJ2-2 | TRBV7-9
CASSVTGRDYNSPLHF | TGTGCCAGCAGCGTAACCGGGAGAGACTATAATTCACCCCTCCACTTT | 16 | once | - | TRBJ1-6 | TRBV5-4
CASSLGRMVWEQYF | TGCGCCAGCAGCTTGGGTCGGATGGTTTGGGAGCAGTACTTC | 14 | - | - | TRBJ2-7 | TRBV5-1
CASSHYNPGLAGGYEQYF | TGTGCCAGCTCTCACTACAACCCGGGACTAGCGGGAGGCTACGAGCAGTACTTC | 18 | - | TRBD2 | TRBJ2-7 | TRBV18
CATSLRGSPKGAFF | TGTGCCACCTCCCTGAGGGGCTCCCCCAAGGGAGCTTTCTTT | 14 | - | - | TRBJ1-1 | TRBV28
CASSSRDRGAEQYF | TGTGCCAGCAGCTCGAGGGACAGGGGTGCCGAGCAGTACTTC | 14 | few | TRBD1 | TRBJ2-7 | TRBV11-3
CASSLHSGALNTEAFF | TGTGCCAGCAGCTTACATTCCGGGGCGCTGAACACTGAAGCTTTCTTT | 16 | - | - | TRBJ1-1 | TRBV7-2
CASSLAQGVGGYEQYF | TGTGCCAGCAGCTTAGCGCAGGGGGTTGGAGGCTACGAGCAGTACTTC | 16 | - | TRBD1 | TRBJ2-7 | TRBV7-6
CASRADTQYF | TGTGCCAGCAGGGCAGATACGCAGTATTTT | 10 | - | - | TRBJ2-3 | TRBV2
CASSASFSGANVLTF | TGTGCCAGCAGCGCTTCGTTCTCTGGGGCCAACGTCCTGACTTTC | 15 | - | - | TRBJ2-6 | TRBV7-6
CSASTEGALQKLFF | TGCAGTGCTAGTACAGAGGGGGCGCTCCAAAAACTGTTTTTT | 14 | - | TRBD1 | TRBJ1-4 | TRBV20-1
CSASGGTGGLSGYGYTF | TGCAGTGCTAGTGGTGGGACAGGGGGCCTGAGTGGCTATGGCTACACCTTC | 17 | - | TRBD1 | TRBJ1-2 | TRBV20-1
CASSSQGTEAFF | TGTGCCAGCAGTTCTCAGGGAACCGAAGCTTTCTTT | 12 | - | - | TRBJ1-1 | TRBV6-6
CSATENQPQHF | TGCAGTGCGACGGAGAATCAGCCCCAGCATTTT | 11 | - | - | TRBJ1-5 | TRBV20-1
CASSPGDSGYTGELFF | TGCGCCAGCAGCCCAGGGGACAGCGGCTACACCGGGGAGCTGTTTTTT | 16 | few | TRBD1 | TRBJ2-2 | TRBV5-1
CASSPPMADTQYF | TGTGCCAGCTCACCACCAATGGCAGATACGCAGTATTTT | 13 | - | - | TRBJ2-3 | TRBV18